Below, 26 T cell receptor beta chains from the same sample are listed, as sequenced in a study of blood T cell repertoires in COVID-19. Clones were sequenced by immunoSEQ multiplex PCR, and TCRdb holds only the in-frame ones, with some missing. The table shows more than 120,000 clones, with 85% to 90% occurring only once. The sequencing input was peripheral blood. The receptors were sampled from a woman between 50 and 59 years old with active or convalescent COVID-19.

The chain couples TRBV11-3 to TRBJ1-1; D might be TRBD1 (5 bases). CDR1 is SGHNT and CDR2 is YENEEA in the germline V gene. The V end lost 2 bases, the J end lost 1 base, and 5 bases lay between the germline ends. CDR3 length: 13 residues. CDR3 region: CASSLQGNTEAFF. The DNA of the CDR3 is TGTGCCAGCAGCTTACAGGGGAACACTGAAGCTTTCTTT.

The rearrangement uses TRBV4-3 and TRBJ2-7; D is possibly TRBD2 (6 bases). Trimming took off 0 bases at V and 6 bases at J, with 15 bases between the two ends. The CDR3 is 15 residues long. The germline V gene has CDR1 LGHNA and CDR2 YSLEER. CDR3: CASSQDQSGGGEQYF. The CDR3 coding sequence is TGCGCCAGCAGCCAAGACCAAAGTGGGGGAGGCGAGCAGTACTTC.

With regard to this clone: Germline and junction disagree at one end, which may indicate a read error. CDR3 coding DNA: TGTGCCAGCACACGAGGCAACCAGCCCCAGCATTTT. Its translation is CASTRGNQPQHF. The V and J genes are TRBV12-3 or TRBV12-4 and TRBJ1-5; no clear D gene. The CDR3 spans 12 residues.

The V and J genes are TRBV30 and TRBJ1-2; D unresolved. In germline, CDR1 is GTSNPN, CDR2 SVGIG (reference sequence). There are 10 residues in the CDR3. Trimming removed 8 bases at V and 6 bases at J, with 10 bases between. The CDR3 nucleotides are TGTGCCGTCCCCGGGAATGGCTACACCTTC. Amino acids: CAVPGNGYTF.

CDR3 nucleotides: TGTGCCAGCAGCTTAGATAGGCCGGGAGGGCAGTTCTTC. Translation gives CASSLDRPGGQFF. J is TRBJ2-1 and V is TRBV11-2, with 7 bases aligning to TRBD2. The V segment lost 0 bases and the J segment 12 bases; nucleotides outside the gene matches: 5. The CDR3 sequence is 13 residues long. Germline V CDR1 and CDR2: SGHAT, FQNNGV.

This chain links TRBV7-8 with TRBJ1-1; D not resolved. The CDR3 is 15 amino acids. CDR1 is SGHVS, CDR2 FQNEAQ, per germline. Trimming pared 2 bases from V and 6 bases from J, leaving 16 bases between. In DNA form, the CDR3 reads TGTGCCAGCAGCTTATGGACTTTCCGCCGGCCTGAAGCTTTCTTT. This encodes CASSLWTFRRPEAFF.

This clone was seen once. This chain links TRBV20-1 with TRBJ2-3; 11 bases fit TRBD2. The CDR3 is made up of 16 amino acids. CDR1 is DFQATT, CDR2 SNEGSKA, per germline (reference sequence). V was pared by 3 bases and J by 5 bases, with 10 bases of the junction left unmatched. The CDR3 is CSASRGSGGAGDTQYF. The CDR3 nucleotides read TGCAGTGCTAGTCGAGGTAGCGGGGGGGCCGGAGATACGCAGTATTTT.

The rearrangement links TRBV4-3 to TRBJ2-1; D call uncertain. The CDR3 has 16 residues. Germline V gives CDR1 LGHNA, CDR2 YSLEER. V shed 0 bases and J shed 4 bases, with 13 bases lying between them. The chain's CDR3 is CASSQEISPLYNEQFF. CDR3 nucleotide sequence: TGCGCCAGCAGCCAAGAGATTAGCCCACTATACAATGAGCAGTTCTTC.

Remarks on this clone: A read error may account for a junction end that differs from germline. V gene TRBV5-1 combines with J gene TRBJ1-1; D is unclear. CDR3 length: 16 residues. The germline CDR1 and CDR2 sequences are SGHRS and YFSETQ. This chain's CDR3 is CASSPMAGLLKTEAFF. In DNA form, the CDR3 reads TGCGCCAGCAGCCCCATGGCCGGACTCCTGAAGACTGAAGCTTTCTTT.

This clone came up once. J is TRBJ2-1 and V is TRBV5-4; TRBD2 aligns across 14 bases. This CDR3 region has 16 residues. From germline, CDR1 is SGHNT and CDR2 YYREEE (reference sequence). V trimming: 4 bases; J trimming: 4 bases; junction bases outside the gene matches: 4. CDR3 residues: CASSRGTSGSYNEQFF. The CDR3 region has the DNA TGTGCCAGCAGCCGAGGGACTAGCGGGAGTTACAATGAGCAGTTCTTC. The variable domain in full, completed from reference TRBV5-4 and TRBJ2-1, reads ETGVTQSPTHLIKTRGQQVTLRCSSQSGHNTVSWYQQALGQGPQFIFQYYREEENGRGNFPPRFSGLQFPNYSSELNVNALELDDSALYLCASSRGTSGSYNEQFFGPGTRLTVL.

The rearrangement uses TRBV9 and TRBJ2-2; no reliable D call. There are 16 residues in the CDR3. From germline, CDR1 is SGDLS and CDR2 YYNGEE. The V gene lost 0 bases and the J gene lost 6 bases, with 15 bases spanning the gap. The DNA for the CDR3 is TGTGCCAGCAGCGTAGGACGACTTCTCCCCCCCGGGGAGCTGTTTTTT. It is translated as CASSVGRLLPPGELFF.

V usage is TRBV7-2 and J usage is TRBJ2-7; TRBD2 matches 12 bases. The CDR3 is made up of 16 amino acids. The junction had 10 bases not matched to a gene; V was cut back by 5 bases and J by 5 bases. Germline lookup yields CDR1 SGHTA and CDR2 FQGNSA. DNA for the CDR3: TGTGCCAGCAGCCCTCGGGGGGGACTAGCGGGCCACGAGCAGTACTTC. Its translation is CASSPRGGLAGHEQYF.

The sample holds one count of this clone. DNA of the CDR3: TGTGCCTGGACCACAGGCCCCACCGGGGAGCTGTTTTTT. Its translation: CAWTTGPTGELFF. The rearrangement joins TRBV30 to TRBJ2-2; TRBD1 is a possible D gene (5 bases). Deletions cut 4 bases from V and 4 bases from J, with 10 bases between. The CDR3 sequence is 13 residues long. CDR1 and CDR2 (germline): GTSNPN, SVGIG (reference sequence).

The V and J genes are TRBV5-4 and TRBJ2-2; D perhaps matches TRBD2 (6 bases). CDR1 is SGHNT and CDR2 is YYREEE in the germline V gene (reference sequence). The CDR3 extends over 15 amino acids. The ends were cut back, 6 bases at V and 2 bases at J, with 14 bases in the middle. The CDR3 loop reads CASTGPGTNTGELFF. The CDR3 nucleotides are TGTGCCAGCACGGGTCCCGGGACTAACACCGGGGAGCTGTTTTTT.

The genes are TRBV28 and TRBJ1-2; D might be TRBD1 (6 bases). V lost 7 bases to trimming and J lost 4 bases, with 13 bases between them. The CDR3 is 13 amino acids. The germline CDR1 and CDR2 sequences are MDHEN and SYDVKM. CDR3 residues: CASTGGSIYGYTF. CDR3 coding DNA: TGTGCCAGCACTGGGGGCAGTATCTATGGCTACACCTTC.

The chain has TRBV5-1 and TRBJ2-7, with TRBD1 as a possible D gene (5 bases). Germline CDR1 and CDR2: SGHRS and YFSETQ. V lost 4 bases to trimming and J lost 1 base, with 12 bases between them. CDR3 length equals 14 residues. The DNA for the CDR3 is TGCGCCAGCAGCGATTGGGGCAATTCCTACGAGCAGTACTTC. It codes for CASSDWGNSYEQYF.

In its sample, this clone was seen a few times. The V gene is TRBV7-2, the J gene TRBJ2-1; TRBD2 is a possible D gene (5 bases). CDR1 is SGHTA and CDR2 is FQGNSA in the germline V gene. This CDR3 region has 13 residues. This CDR3 is CATQVAYQNEQFF. Written as DNA, the CDR3 is TGTGCAACCCAGGTAGCGTACCAAAATGAGCAGTTCTTC.

The chain recombines TRBV19 with TRBJ2-1; D perhaps matches TRBD1 (6 bases). The CDR3 is made up of 13 amino acids. Germline V gives CDR1 LNHDA, CDR2 SQIVND (reference sequence). V shed 4 bases and J shed 10 bases, with 14 bases lying between them. The CDR3 here is CASSTQGKGEQFF. For the CDR3, the DNA is TGTGCCAGTAGTACACAGGGAAAAGGGGAGCAGTTCTTC. Combining the CDR3 with reference TRBV19 and TRBJ2-1 gives the whole variable domain DGGITQSPKYLFRKEGQNVTLSCEQNLNHDAMYWYRQDPGQGLRLIYYSQIVNDFQKGDIAEGYSVSREKKESFPLTVTSAQKNPTAFYLCASSTQGKGEQFFGPGTRLTVL.

V gene TRBV30 combines with J gene TRBJ1-4; D unresolved. The length of the CDR3 is 14 residues. Looked up from germline, CDR1 is GTSNPN and CDR2 is SVGIG (reference sequence). Deletions cut 0 bases from V and 3 bases from J, with 8 bases between. CDR3 bases: TGTGCCTGGAGTGTTCGGCGGTCTAATGAAAAACTGTTTTTT. This translates into CAWSVRRSNEKLFF.

In its sample, this clone was seen once. This chain links TRBV6-5 with TRBJ2-2; 8 positions match TRBD2. Germline CDR1 and CDR2: MNHEY and SVGAGI. Trimming removed 7 bases from V and 3 bases from J; junction bases left unmatched: 7. The CDR3 is 15 amino acids. The CDR3, as DNA: TGTGCCAGCAAAAACGGGGGGGCAGACACCGGGGAGCTGTTTTTT. It codes for CASKNGGADTGELFF.

The chain carries TRBV27 and TRBJ2-3, with 7 bases aligning to TRBD2. Germline lookup yields CDR1 MNHEY and CDR2 SMNVEV (reference sequence). Trimming at V came to 3 bases and at J to 3 bases, leaving 9 bases not matched to a gene. The CDR3 is 16 residues long. The CDR3 reads CASSFPSGIGTDTQYF. The CDR3 DNA reads TGTGCCAGCAGTTTCCCAAGCGGGATAGGAACAGATACGCAGTATTTT.

This chain uses TRBV18 with TRBJ2-7, with TRBD2 matching over 7 bases. V gave up 3 bases and J gave up 3 bases; unmatched junction bases: 11. Germline V gene lookup returns CDR1 KGHSH and CDR2 LQKENI. This CDR3 comprises 16 residues. The CDR3 loop is CASSPRLAGENYEQYF. The DNA for the CDR3 is TGTGCCAGCTCACCGAGGTTAGCGGGTGAAAACTACGAGCAGTACTTC.

CDR3 amino acids: CASSPGGGVYYEQYF. The CDR3 nucleotides read TGTGCCAGCAGCCCGGGGGGGGGAGTCTACTACGAGCAGTACTTC. The V call is TRBV28, the J call TRBJ2-7, with 8 bases matching TRBD2. This CDR3 region has 15 residues. The V segment lost 6 bases and the J segment 3 bases; nucleotides outside the gene matches: 10. CDR1 and CDR2 (germline): MDHEN, SYDVKM. The complete variable domain, with remaining parts taken from reference TRBV28 and TRBJ2-7, reads DVKVTQSSRYLVKRTGEKVFLECVQDMDHENMFWYRQDPGLGLRLIYFSYDVKMKEKGDIPEGYSVSREKKERFSLILESASTNQTSMYLCASSPGGGVYYEQYFGPGTRLTVT.

The rearrangement links TRBV30 to TRBJ2-7, with 10 positions matching TRBD2. CDR1 GTSNPN and CDR2 SVGIG come from the germline V gene (reference sequence). J gave up 0 bases and V 2 bases, and 1 base lay outside the gene matches. The length of the CDR3 is 14 residues. CDR3 sequence (DNA): TGTGCCTGGAGTAGCGGGAGGGCCTCCTACGAGCAGTACTTC. This sequence encodes CAWSSGRASYEQYF.

The chain carries TRBV19 and TRBJ2-6; TRBD1 aligns across 11 bases. J lost 4 bases, V lost 4 bases, and 15 bases had no gene match. The germline gives CDR1 LNHDA, CDR2 SQIVND (reference sequence). This CDR3 region has 20 residues. The CDR3 loop is CASSTVPVGQGAAGANVLTF. Written as DNA, the CDR3 is TGTGCCAGTAGTACGGTACCCGTCGGACAGGGGGCAGCCGGGGCCAACGTCCTGACTTTC.

The rearrangement joins TRBV19 to TRBJ1-2; unclear D gene. This CDR3 has 14 amino acids. Per the germline V gene, CDR1 is LNHDA and CDR2 is SQIVND (reference sequence). Deletions cut 5 bases from V and 3 bases from J, with 13 bases between. In DNA form, the CDR3 reads TGTGCCAGTAGTCCCGTCCCCGACTACTATGGCTACACCTTC. It is translated as CASSPVPDYYGYTF.